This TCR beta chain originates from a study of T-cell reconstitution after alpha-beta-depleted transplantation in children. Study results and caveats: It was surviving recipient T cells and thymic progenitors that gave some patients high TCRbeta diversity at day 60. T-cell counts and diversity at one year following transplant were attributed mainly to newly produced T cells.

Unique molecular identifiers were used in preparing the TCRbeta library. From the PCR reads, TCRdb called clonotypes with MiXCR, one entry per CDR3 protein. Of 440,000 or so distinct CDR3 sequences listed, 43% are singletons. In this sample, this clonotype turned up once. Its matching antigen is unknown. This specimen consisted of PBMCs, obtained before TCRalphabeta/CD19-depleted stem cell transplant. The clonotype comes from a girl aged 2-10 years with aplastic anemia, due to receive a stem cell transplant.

The CDR3 nucleotides read TGTGCCAGCAGCCAGAGGACAGGGGTGGGCACAGATACGCAGTATTTT. Protein product: CASSQRTGVGTDTQYF. The chain is built from TRBV7-3 and TRBJ2-3, with TRBD1 matching over 9 bases. Trimming took 5 bases from V and 1 from J; bases not matched to a gene: 7. The CDR3 has 16 amino acids. CDR1 is SGHTA, CDR2 FQGTGA, per germline. Variable domain in full (rest from reference TRBV7-3 and TRBJ2-3): GAGVSQTPSNKVTEKGKYVELRCDPISGHTALYWYRQSLGQGPEFLIYFQGTGAADDSGLPNDRFFAVRPEGSVSTLKIQRTERGDSAVYLCASSQRTGVGTDTQYFGPGTRLTVL.